Included here is one TCR beta chain sequence, with context. The sample comes from a study of patients and donors after allogeneic stem cell transplantation. MiXCR was run by TCRdb on the RT-PCR reads, yielding one entry per CDR3 protein. Seen here are 900,000 to 1,000,000 distinct CDR3 sequences, 18% observed once, and the top ten hold 5% to 6.5%. Looked up from germline, CDR1 is SGDLS and CDR2 is YYNGEE. V lost 4 bases, J lost 0 bases, and 7 bases stayed unmatched. There are 17 residues in the CDR3. The TCR originated in a human donor who was either an allogeneic HSCT recipient or a stem cell or donor lymphocyte infusion donor (not recorded which). It is not recorded whose cells these are; they may come from a transplant donor. Input material: blood, either unsorted or a sorted T cell fraction (not recorded which). The genes are TRBV9 and TRBJ2-1; 10 bases are a match to TRBD2. The CDR3 coding sequence is TGTGCCAGCAGCCCAAGCTTAGCGGGGGGCTCCTACAATGAGCAGTTCTTC. It encodes CASSPSLAGGSYNEQFF.